This T cell receptor beta chain appears in the sequencing data of a study of shared clonotypes between healthy human individuals. Looking at the study overall: A donor's plate count was three for CD4 naive and three for CD4 memory; CD8 naive had two and CD8 memory one. Broader study findings: Among the subsets, naive ones generally showed larger estimated richness than memory ones. Represented diversity (both genetic and exposure-history) was limited by the small number of donors.

About this clone itself: Its antigen is unknown.

Sequencing was at deep level. Some clones are missing from TCRdb's copy, which holds only in-frame ones; the method was immunoSEQ multiplex PCR. Of almost 750,000 clones listed, just under 75% are singletons. This CDR3 has 14 amino acids. V lost 10 bases to trimming and J lost 2 bases; unmatched junction nucleotides: 10. Germline CDR1 reads MDHEN; CDR2 reads SYDVKM. This receptor was identified in a woman aged 25 to 39 in good health. The chain combines TRBV28 with TRBJ1-2; TRBD1 aligns across 7 bases. Source material: memory CD4+ T cells sorted from blood. The subset: CD45RA-negative fraction. The CDR3 DNA is TGTGCCACCTCCACTGCAGGGGGAAACTATGGCTACACCTTC. Translation: CATSTAGGNYGYTF.